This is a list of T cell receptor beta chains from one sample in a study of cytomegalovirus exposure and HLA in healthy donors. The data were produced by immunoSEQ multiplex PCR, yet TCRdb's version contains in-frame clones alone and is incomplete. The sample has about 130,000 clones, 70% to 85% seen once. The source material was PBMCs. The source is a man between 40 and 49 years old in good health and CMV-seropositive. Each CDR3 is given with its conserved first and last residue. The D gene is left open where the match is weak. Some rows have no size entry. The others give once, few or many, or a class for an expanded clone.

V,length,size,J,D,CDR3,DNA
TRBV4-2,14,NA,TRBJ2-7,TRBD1,CASSHMDRDHEQYF,TGTGCCAGCAGCCACATGGACAGGGACCACGAGCAGTACTTC
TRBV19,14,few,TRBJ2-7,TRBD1,CASSQTGVAYEQYF,TGTGCCAGTAGTCAGACAGGGGTGGCCTACGAGCAGTACTTC
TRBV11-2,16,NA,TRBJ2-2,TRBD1,CASRETGAPSSGELFF,TGTGCCAGCAGAGAGACAGGGGCCCCCTCATCCGGGGAGCTGTTTTTT
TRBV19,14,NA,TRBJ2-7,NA,CASSIGRGGYEQYF,TGTGCCAGTAGTATCGGGCGGGGAGGCTACGAGCAGTACTTC
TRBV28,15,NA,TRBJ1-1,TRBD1,CASSPGATGSTEAFF,TGTGCCAGCAGTCCAGGCGCGACAGGGAGCACTGAAGCTTTCTTT
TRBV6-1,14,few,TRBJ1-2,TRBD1,CASRDRANLDGYTF,TGTGCCAGCAGAGACAGGGCCAACTTGGATGGCTACACCTTC
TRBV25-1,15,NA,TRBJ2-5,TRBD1,CASSVPGTGRETQYF,TGTGCCAGCAGCGTTCCCGGGACAGGGCGAGAGACCCAGTACTTC
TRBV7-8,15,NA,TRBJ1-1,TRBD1,CASSLRTGWNTEAFF,TGTGCCAGCAGCCTCAGGACAGGATGGAACACTGAAGCTTTCTTT
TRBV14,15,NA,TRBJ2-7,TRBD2,CASSQDPAGVGEQYF,TGTGCCAGCAGCCAAGACCCAGCGGGAGTAGGCGAGCAGTACTTC
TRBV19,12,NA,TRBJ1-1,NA,CATNGVRTEAFF,TGTGCCACCAACGGTGTTAGAACTGAAGCTTTCTTT
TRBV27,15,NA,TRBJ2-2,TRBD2,CASSWTSGNTGELFF,TGTGCCAGCAGTTGGACTAGCGGAAACACCGGGGAGCTGTTTTTT
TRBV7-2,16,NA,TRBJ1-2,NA,CASSPLGEVANYGYTF,TGTGCCAGCAGCCCCTTGGGAGAGGTGGCGAACTATGGCTACACCTTC
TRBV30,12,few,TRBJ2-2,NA,CAWRRATGELFF,TGTGCCTGGAGGAGGGCGACCGGGGAGCTGTTTTTT
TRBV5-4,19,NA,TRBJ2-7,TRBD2,CASSGGTVDFSGRPYEQYF,TGTGCCAGCAGCGGCGGGACAGTGGATTTTAGCGGGAGACCCTACGAGCAGTACTTC
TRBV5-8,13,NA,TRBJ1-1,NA,CASSLHSNTEAFF,TGTGCCAGCAGCTTGCACAGCAACACTGAAGCTTTCTTT
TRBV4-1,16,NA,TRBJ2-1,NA,CASPPAGPGRSNEQFF,TGCGCCAGCCCCCCCGCCGGTCCAGGGAGGAGCAATGAGCAGTTCTTC
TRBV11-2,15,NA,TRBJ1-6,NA,CASSFRGSYNSPLHF,TGTGCCAGCAGCTTCAGGGGCTCCTATAATTCACCCCTCCACTTT
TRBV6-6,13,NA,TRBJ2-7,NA,CASSYAGSYEQYF,TGTGCCAGCAGTTACGCAGGCTCCTACGAGCAGTACTTC
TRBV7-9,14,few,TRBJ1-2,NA,CASSLGGLGYGYTF,TGTGCCAGCAGCTTAGGCGGGCTAGGCTATGGCTACACCTTC
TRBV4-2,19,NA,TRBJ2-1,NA,CASSQEGFGRGHSYNEQFF,TGTGCCAGCAGCCAAGAGGGGTTCGGTCGAGGGCATTCCTACAATGAGCAGTTCTTC
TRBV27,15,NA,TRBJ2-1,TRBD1,CASSLGQGWDNEQFF,TGTGCCAGCAGTTTGGGACAGGGATGGGACAATGAGCAGTTCTTC
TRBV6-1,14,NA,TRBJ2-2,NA,CASIAGVSTGELFF,TGTGCCAGCATCGCAGGGGTTAGCACCGGGGAGCTGTTTTTT
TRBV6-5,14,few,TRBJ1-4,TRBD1,CASRDTGANEKLFF,TGTGCCAGCAGGGACACAGGGGCCAATGAAAAACTGTTTTTT
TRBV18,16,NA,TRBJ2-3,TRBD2,CASSLGLAGTTDTQYF,TGTGCCAGCTCACTAGGACTAGCGGGGACCACAGATACGCAGTATTTT
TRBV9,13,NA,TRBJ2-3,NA,CASNGRGADTQYF,TGTGCCAGCAACGGCAGGGGTGCAGATACGCAGTATTTT
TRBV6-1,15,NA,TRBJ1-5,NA,CASSEWIGGDQPQHF,TGTGCCAGCAGTGAATGGATTGGGGGCGATCAGCCCCAGCATTTT
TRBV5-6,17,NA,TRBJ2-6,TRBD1,CASSPDRGPSGANVLTF,TGTGCCAGCAGCCCGGACAGGGGTCCCTCTGGGGCCAACGTCCTGACTTTC
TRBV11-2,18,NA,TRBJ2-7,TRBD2,CASSSQGGVAGEGYEQYF,TGTGCCAGCAGCTCCCAGGGGGGCGTAGCGGGAGAAGGCTACGAGCAGTACTTC
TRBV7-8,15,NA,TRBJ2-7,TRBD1,CASSADRVTAYEQYF,TGTGCCAGCAGCGCCGACAGGGTTACTGCCTACGAGCAGTACTTC
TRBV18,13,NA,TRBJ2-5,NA,CASSPRVKETQYF,TGTGCCAGCTCACCACGAGTTAAGGAGACCCAGTACTTC
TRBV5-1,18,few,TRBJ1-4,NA,CASSFNTGGAQRREKLFF,TGCGCCAGCAGCTTCAATACGGGCGGGGCGCAGCGGCGTGAAAAACTGTTTTTT
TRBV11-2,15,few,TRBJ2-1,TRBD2,CASSLNSGGVDEQFF,TGTGCCAGCAGCCTAAATAGCGGGGGGGTGGATGAGCAGTTCTTC
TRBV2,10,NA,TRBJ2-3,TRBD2,CASMGTTQYF,TGTGCCAGCATGGGGACTACACAGTATTTT
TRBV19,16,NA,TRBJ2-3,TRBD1,CASSIGKGGRRDTQYF,TGTGCCAGTAGTATAGGAAAAGGGGGCCGAAGAGATACGCAGTATTTT
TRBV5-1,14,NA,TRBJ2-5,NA,CASSLGSVQETQYF,TGCGCCAGCAGCTTGGGATCGGTCCAAGAGACCCAGTACTTC
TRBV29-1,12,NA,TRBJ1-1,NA,CSVVKSSTEAFF,TGCAGCGTTGTAAAATCTAGCACTGAAGCTTTCTTT
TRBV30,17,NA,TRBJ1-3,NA,CAWSISQRTANRNTIYF,TGTGCCTGGAGTATCTCCCAAAGGACAGCGAACCGAAACACCATATATTTT
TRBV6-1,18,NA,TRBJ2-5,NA,CASSDGLGGRGSVGTQYF,TGTGCCAGCAGTGACGGGTTGGGGGGGCGCGGATCCGTAGGGACCCAGTACTTC
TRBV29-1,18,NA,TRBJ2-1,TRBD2,CSVEGEPLAGGSYNEQFF,TGCAGCGTTGAAGGGGAACCTCTAGCGGGAGGGTCGTACAATGAGCAGTTCTTC
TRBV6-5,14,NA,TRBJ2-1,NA,CASSYFRLDNEQFF,TGTGCCAGCAGTTACTTCAGACTGGACAATGAGCAGTTCTTC